This entry lists 29 T cell receptor beta chains sequenced from one sample in a study of long-term antiretroviral therapy in people with HIV (dated by TCRdb to 2021 to 2024). Sequencing of the TRB variable region was done with the immunoSEQ hsTCRB v3.0 assay at survey level resolution. Entries here come from immuneACCESS through TCRdb and include only in-frame sequences with V and J called. Some clones fail to appear in such tables; in the studies checked, an unresolved V gene covers under half of the shortfall, and the cause of the remainder is unknown. This sample lists 22,000 or so clones; about 78% were detected once. Around 13% of the sample comes from the top ten. Sample: unsorted PBMCs, taken 2.9 years after starting antiretroviral therapy. All receptors come from a woman in her twenties or thirties with HIV.

This clone was detected a few times. The chain combines TRBV4-2 with TRBJ1-5; a weak D match, TRBD1 (6 bases). V was pared by 5 bases and J by 2 bases, with 13 bases between. The CDR3 covers 15 residues. Germline CDR1 LGHNA, CDR2 YNFKEQ. The CDR3 spells CASSTNTGRNQPQHF. CDR3 coding DNA: TGTGCCAGCAGCACTAATACAGGGCGCAATCAGCCCCAGCATTTT.

This clone was counted a few times. This chain links TRBV5-1 with TRBJ2-7; weak D call: TRBD2 (6 bases). Germline assignment: CDR1 SGHRS and CDR2 YFSETQ. The V gene lost 3 bases and the J gene lost 3 bases, with 16 bases spanning the gap. The CDR3 spans 15 residues. The CDR3 nucleotides read TGCGCCAGCAGCTCCCAGGTCGGCGGGGACTACGAGCAGTACTTC. The encoded protein is CASSSQVGGDYEQYF.

The chain joins TRBV7-2 to TRBJ1-5; possible D gene TRBD1, 6 bases. The CDR3 sequence is 14 residues long. V was cut by 5 bases and J by 0 bases, with 8 bases left in between. Germline assignment: CDR1 SGHTA and CDR2 FQGNSA. CDR3 DNA sequence: TGTGCCAGCAGCCCGGACAGTAGCAATCAGCCCCAGCATTTT. Translated, it gives CASSPDSSNQPQHF.

The chain couples TRBV10-2 to TRBJ2-7; no definite D call. The V end lost 4 bases, the J end lost 7 bases, and 17 bases lay between the germline ends. The V gene's germline CDR1 is WSHSY and CDR2 SAAADI. The CDR3 is 14 residues long. This chain's CDR3 is CASSVAPGDEEQYV. For the CDR3, the DNA is TGCGCCAGCAGTGTGGCACCCGGCGATGAAGAGCAGTACGTC.

This clone was counted once. The chain recombines TRBV6-1 with TRBJ1-2; unclear D gene. This CDR3 comprises 12 residues. V was shortened by 3 bases and J by 4 bases, with 6 bases between the two germline ends. Germline CDR1 and CDR2: MNHNS and SASEGT. CDR3 DNA: TGTGCCAGCAGTGACCTGGGCTATGGCTACACCTTC. This gives the protein CASSDLGYGYTF.

The chain uses TRBV29-1 and TRBJ1-1; possible D gene TRBD1, 5 bases. The CDR3 extends over 12 amino acids. From germline, CDR1 is SQVTM and CDR2 ANQGSEA. V lost 2 bases, J lost 8 bases, and 12 bases lay in between. The chain's CDR3 is CSVERRRGEAFF. Here the CDR3 DNA reads TGCAGCGTTGAACGTCGTCGGGGGGAAGCTTTCTTT.

J is TRBJ2-2 and V is TRBV5-1; possible D gene TRBD2, 6 bases. The CDR3 length is 14 residues. The V end lost 4 bases, the J end lost 6 bases, and 13 bases lay between the germline ends. Germline V gives CDR1 SGHRS, CDR2 YFSETQ. In nucleotides, the CDR3 is TGCGCCAGCAGCATGGACTCTAGCGCCGGGGAGCTGTTTTTT. Its protein is CASSMDSSAGELFF.

CDR3 residues: CASKGTSVVGAGELFF. CDR3 sequence (DNA): TGTGCCAGCAAGGGGACTAGCGTCGTAGGCGCCGGGGAGCTGTTTTTT. V and J are TRBV2 and TRBJ2-2; TRBD2 aligns across 10 bases. There are 16 residues in the CDR3. J was trimmed by 6 bases and V by 7 bases; bases with no gene match: 11. Germline CDR1 reads SNHLY; CDR2 reads FYNNEI. Complete variable domain (other parts from reference TRBV2 and TRBJ2-2): EPEVTQTPSHQVTQMGQEVILRCVPISNHLYFYWYRQILGQKVEFLVSFYNNEISEKSEIFDDQFSVERPDGSNFTLKIRSTKLEDSAMYFCASKGTSVVGAGELFFGEGSRLTVL.

This clone has just one count. The chain joins TRBV6-1 to TRBJ2-3; 9 nucleotides match TRBD1. V shed 5 bases and J 8 bases; nucleotides not matched to a gene: 8. The CDR3 is 14 residues long. CDR1 is MNHNS, CDR2 SASEGT, per germline. CDR3 protein: CASSNRDRVGTQYF. The CDR3, as DNA: TGTGCCAGCAGTAACCGGGACAGGGTGGGTACGCAGTATTTT.

This rearrangement joins TRBV11-2 to TRBJ1-2; no clear D. This CDR3 is 15 amino acids long. V lost 1 base and J lost 8, with 17 bases in between. The V gene's germline CDR1 is SGHAT and CDR2 FQNNGV. Written as DNA, the CDR3 is TGTGCCAGCAGCTTAGTCGGCAGCATCAAGGAGGGCTACACCTTC. Translation gives CASSLVGSIKEGYTF.

The rearrangement uses TRBV11-2 and TRBJ1-3, with 9 nucleotides matching TRBD1. Germline V gives CDR1 SGHAT, CDR2 FQNNGV. The CDR3 runs to 15 residues. V dropped 5 bases and J dropped 4; count of bases not matched to a gene: 6. CDR3 sequence: CASSVSGTGGNTIYF. The CDR3 DNA reads TGTGCCAGCAGCGTGTCCGGGACAGGGGGAAACACCATATATTTT.

The gene calls are TRBV28 and TRBJ1-3; D gene unclear. The V end lost 5 bases, the J end lost 0 bases, and 5 bases lay between the germline ends. Looked up from germline, CDR1 is MDHEN and CDR2 is SYDVKM. The CDR3 totals 13 residues. DNA of the CDR3: TGTGCCAGCAGTCAAGTCTCTGGAAACACCATATATTTT. As protein: CASSQVSGNTIYF.

This clone was observed a handful of times. This chain connects TRBV9 to TRBJ1-2; D uncertain. Trimming took 4 bases from V and 8 from J, leaving 12 bases between them. The CDR3 consists of 12 residues. Germline assignment: CDR1 SGDLS and CDR2 YYNGEE. The CDR3 spells CASSLRTAGYTF. CDR3 DNA sequence: TGTGCCAGCAGCTTGAGGACGGCCGGCTACACCTTC. Based on the CDR3 plus reference TRBV9 and TRBJ1-2, the full variable domain is DSGVTQTPKHLITATGQRVTLRCSPRSGDLSVYWYQQSLDQGLQFLIQYYNGEERAKGNILERFSAQQFPDLHSELNLSSLELGDSALYFCASSLRTAGYTFGSGTRLTVV.

The rearrangement joins TRBV11-2 to TRBJ1-3; possibly TRBD1 for D (6 bases). This CDR3 is built from 15 residues. Per germline, CDR1 SGHAT and CDR2 FQNNGV. Between the trimmed V and J ends, which lost 0 bases and 2 bases, there was a span of 8 bases. The CDR3 loop is CASSLEGGPGNTIYF. DNA of the CDR3: TGTGCCAGCAGCTTAGAGGGGGGGCCTGGAAACACCATATATTTT.

The chain carries TRBV7-3 and TRBJ2-2, with no clear D. The CDR3 is made up of 12 amino acids. Germline loops: CDR1 SGHTA, CDR2 FQGTGA. V lost 1 base, J lost 8 bases, and 5 bases lay in between. The chain's CDR3 is CASSLIFGELFF. The CDR3 region has the DNA TGTGCCAGCAGCTTAATTTTTGGGGAGCTGTTTTTT.

The chain uses TRBV7-8 and TRBJ2-5, with 13 positions matching TRBD2. Germline CDR1 SGHVS, CDR2 FQNEAQ. The CDR3 runs to 18 residues. After removal of 5 bases from V and 1 base from J, the junction contained 10 bases not matched to a gene. The CDR3 loop reads CASSLSIGLAGVQETQYF. The CDR3, as DNA: TGTGCCAGCAGCCTAAGCATTGGACTAGCGGGGGTCCAAGAGACCCAGTACTTC.

This clone showed up just a few times. The chain joins TRBV11-2 to TRBJ1-2, with D possibly matching TRBD1 (6 bases). The CDR3 is made up of 15 amino acids. In germline, CDR1 is SGHAT, CDR2 FQNNGV. The ends were cut back, 8 bases at V and 5 bases at J, with 21 bases in the middle. As DNA, the CDR3 is TGTGCCAGCTACGGCGCGGGGGGGCCCCTATATGGCTACACCTTC. This translates into CASYGAGGPLYGYTF. Drawing the rest from reference TRBV11-2 and TRBJ1-2, the complete variable domain is EAGVAQSPRYKIIEKRQSVAFWCNPISGHATLYWYQQILGQGPKLLIQFQNNGVVDDSQLPKDRFSAERLKGVDSTLKIQPAKLEDSAVYLCASYGAGGPLYGYTFGSGTRLTVV.

The J gene is TRBJ2-2, the V gene TRBV5-1; a weak D match, TRBD1 (5 bases). The CDR3 has 15 residues. Per the germline V gene, CDR1 is SGHRS and CDR2 is YFSETQ. Trimming cost V 3 bases and J 6 bases, with 15 bases left between them. As DNA, the CDR3 is TGCGCCAGCAGCTCCACAACAGGTTCCCCCGGGGAGCTGTTTTTT. This gives the protein CASSSTTGSPGELFF.

The CDR3 region has the DNA TGTGCCAGCAGCTTAGCCGGTAGCGGGGAGCTGTTTTTT. Protein product: CASSLAGSGELFF. The chain recombines TRBV11-2 with TRBJ2-2; D not certain. CDR3 length: 13 amino acids. Per the germline V gene, CDR1 is SGHAT and CDR2 is FQNNGV. With 1 base removed from V and 7 bases from J, the gap between germline ends came to 7 bases.

The chain uses TRBV30 and TRBJ1-1; D remains ambiguous. Germline V gene data show CDR1 as GTSNPN and CDR2 as SVGIG (reference sequence). V was shortened by 5 bases and J by 4 bases, with 14 bases between the two germline ends. The CDR3 runs 13 residues. The chain's CDR3 is CAWGKWAGTEAFF. DNA of the CDR3: TGTGCCTGGGGAAAATGGGCTGGCACTGAAGCTTTCTTT.

V is TRBV6-5 and J is TRBJ1-5, with 9 bases matching TRBD1. The CDR3 has 14 amino acids. The germline V gene encodes CDR1 MNHEY and CDR2 SVGAGI. The V gene end was trimmed by 5 bases and the J gene end by 7 bases; junction bases not matched to a gene: 6. The CDR3, as DNA: TGTGCCAGCAGTACGGGACAGGGAAAGCAGCCCCAGCATTTT. Translating it yields CASSTGQGKQPQHF.

The genes are TRBV5-1 and TRBJ1-1, with TRBD1 as a possible D gene (5 bases). Trimming left V 0 bases short and J 4 bases short, with 10 bases between. The CDR3 spans 14 residues. Germline V CDR1 and CDR2: SGHRS, YFSETQ. The CDR3 DNA reads as TGCGCCAGCAGCTTGGTTAGGGGAAGCACTGAAGCTTTCTTT. Residues: CASSLVRGSTEAFF.

This clone was observed once. The rearrangement uses TRBV7-4 and TRBJ2-1, with 8 bases fitting TRBD1. Germline V CDR1 and CDR2: SGHVT, SQSDAQ. Germline trimming cut 3 bases from V and 0 bases from J; bases unmatched to any gene: 1. CDR3 length: 15 residues. Here the CDR3 reads CASSFTGGSYNEQFF. The CDR3 DNA follows: TGTGCCAGCAGCTTTACAGGGGGCTCCTACAATGAGCAGTTCTTC.

The chain combines TRBV4-1 with TRBJ1-3, with a tentative D call TRBD1 (5 bases). The CDR3 is 16 residues long. The V and J ends lost 5 bases and 2 bases respectively, with 16 bases between them. The V gene's germline CDR1 is MGHRA and CDR2 YSYEKL. In DNA, the CDR3 is TGCGCCAGCAGCGCGACCGGTCTAGGGGCTGGAAACACCATATATTTT. Translation: CASSATGLGAGNTIYF.

The rearrangement uses TRBV6-1 and TRBJ1-1; D is perhaps TRBD1 (5 bases). The V end lost 2 bases, the J end lost 3 bases, and 16 bases lay between the germline ends. The V gene's germline CDR1 is MNHNS and CDR2 SASEGT. The CDR3 loop spans 16 amino acids. The CDR3 sequence: CASSEWGWGPDTEAFF. In DNA form, the CDR3 reads TGTGCCAGCAGTGAATGGGGATGGGGCCCGGACACTGAAGCTTTCTTT.

The genes are TRBV5-6 and TRBJ1-3; 8 nucleotides agree with TRBD1. J lost 3 bases, V lost 2 bases, and 10 bases had no gene match. Germline lookup yields CDR1 SGHDT and CDR2 YYEEEE. The CDR3 sequence is 17 residues long. DNA of the CDR3: TGTGCCAGCAGCTTAACCTTCCAGGGGGCGGATGGAAACACCATATATTTT. Its translation: CASSLTFQGADGNTIYF.

This clone has a single count. This chain connects TRBV5-1 to TRBJ2-5; 9 bases map to TRBD1. The J segment lost 5 bases and the V segment lost 5 bases, leaving 4 bases of the junction unmatched. Germline V gives CDR1 SGHRS, CDR2 YFSETQ. There are 13 residues in the CDR3. As DNA, the CDR3 is TGCGCCAGCAGGGGGGACAGGGCGGAGACCCAGTACTTC. Amino acid sequence: CASRGDRAETQYF.

In this sample, this clone turned up once. The chain uses TRBV30 and TRBJ2-2; D is uncertain. The CDR3 consists of 16 residues. V was pared by 0 bases and J by 0 bases, with 11 bases between. Germline CDR1 GTSNPN, CDR2 SVGIG (reference sequence). CDR3 in amino acids: CAWSVHQTSNTGELFF. The CDR3 DNA is TGTGCCTGGAGTGTACATCAGACTTCGAACACCGGGGAGCTGTTTTTT.

This clone was picked up a small number of times. J is TRBJ1-6 and V is TRBV15, with 8 bases aligning to TRBD1. This CDR3 has 15 residues. The V segment lost 4 bases and the J segment 7 bases; nucleotides outside the gene matches: 6. Germline assignment: CDR1 LNHNV and CDR2 YYDKDF (reference sequence). The CDR3 region has the DNA TGTGCCACCAGCAACTCCGGACAGGGAAATTCACCCCTCCACTTT. It specifies CATSNSGQGNSPLHF.